The 9 T cell receptor beta chains listed next were all sequenced from one sample in a study of CD8+CD57+ T cells in acquired aplastic anemia. Patients included in sequencing had previously demonstrated CD8+CD57+ cell expansion by flow cytometry. The study profiled TCR beta VDJ and CDR3 using genomic DNA as template. A single record per CDR3 protein comes from TCRdb applying MiXCR to the reads. Among 150,000 to 200,000 distinct CDR3 sequences, 40% to 55% were seen once, and the ten largest hold about 1.2%. Sequencing input: sorted CD4+, CD8+, or CD8+CD57+ T cells (not recorded which) from PBMCs. The receptors here all came from a human donor with aplastic anemia.

J is TRBJ2-1 and V is TRBV29-1; TRBD2 might be the D (6 bases). V was pared by 7 bases and J by 5 bases, with 15 bases between. CDR3 length: 13 residues. Per the germline V gene, CDR1 is SQVTM and CDR2 is ANQGSEA. The DNA of the CDR3 is TGCAGCGCGGGAGAGGTGGATGACAATGAGCAGTTCTTC. It encodes CSAGEVDDNEQFF.

The CDR3 DNA sequence: TGTGCCAGCAGCTTGGAGCTGTTTTTT. This encodes CASSLELFF. The chain links TRBV7-9 to TRBJ2-2; D not certain. V dropped 3 bases and J dropped 10 bases, with 0 bases sitting between them. CDR1 SEHNR and CDR2 FQNEAQ come from the germline V gene (reference sequence). CDR3 size: 9 residues.

This clonotype has at least ten counts. The chain links TRBV19 to TRBJ2-2; no clear D. Germline-derived CDR1 and CDR2 are LNHDA and SQIVND (reference sequence). CDR3 length: 15 residues. Trimming stripped 6 bases from V and 3 bases from J, with 14 bases between. The CDR3 spells CASSHGQVDTGELFF. As DNA, the CDR3 is TGTGCCAGTAGCCATGGCCAGGTCGACACCGGGGAGCTGTTTTTT.

In its sample, this clonotype was seen once. The chain couples TRBV6-1 to TRBJ2-7, with D perhaps TRBD1 (6 bases). CDR3 length: 15 residues. V lost 6 bases and J lost 3, with 18 bases in between. Germline assignment: CDR1 MNHNS and CDR2 SASEGT. The CDR3: CASRSRDTELYEQYF. The CDR3 DNA follows: TGTGCCAGCAGATCCCGGGACACGGAACTCTACGAGCAGTACTTC.

The chain uses TRBV19 and TRBJ1-5, with a weak D call TRBD1 (5 bases). The CDR3 consists of 14 residues. CDR1 and CDR2 from the germline V gene are LNHDA and SQIVND (reference sequence). V lost 5 bases and J lost 5, with 13 bases in between. The CDR3 DNA is TGTGCCAGTAGTCCCGGCGGGGGAGATCAGCCCCAGCATTTT. Its translation: CASSPGGGDQPQHF.

This clonotype appeared many times. The rearrangement links TRBV7-2 to TRBJ2-3; D is uncertain. The CDR3 covers 14 residues. CDR1 and CDR2 (germline): SGHTA, FQGNSA. V lost 7 bases and J 2 bases, leaving 13 bases between the germline ends. CDR3 protein: CASKPRLVTDTQYF. The CDR3 DNA reads as TGTGCCAGCAAGCCCCGCCTGGTCACAGATACGCAGTATTTT.

V and J are TRBV19 and TRBJ2-7; perhaps TRBD1 as D (6 bases). Trimming stripped 10 bases from V and 3 bases from J, with 10 bases between. Germline-derived CDR1 and CDR2 are LNHDA and SQIVND (reference sequence). The CDR3 is 11 amino acids. The DNA of the CDR3 is TGTGCCACCACGGACAGCTACGAGCAGTACTTC. Translating gives CATTDSYEQYF.

The chain combines TRBV7-8 with TRBJ2-7; TRBD2 aligns across 9 bases. V lost 4 bases, J lost 1 base, and 5 bases stayed unmatched. Germline loops: CDR1 SGHVS, CDR2 FQNEAQ. This CDR3 has 15 residues. The CDR3 sequence: CASSSLAGNSYEQYF. In nucleotides, the CDR3 is TGTGCCAGCAGCTCTCTAGCGGGAAATTCCTACGAGCAGTACTTC.

This clonotype was observed a handful of times. The V gene is TRBV7-2, the J gene TRBJ2-7; tentatively, D is TRBD1 or TRBD2 (5 bases each). Germline CDR1 SGHTA, CDR2 FQGNSA. The length of the CDR3 is 14 residues. Trimming cost V 5 bases and J 6 bases, with 17 bases left between them. The chain's CDR3 is CASSPRDRTGEQYF. The CDR3 DNA sequence: TGTGCCAGCAGCCCGAGGGACCGCACGGGCGAGCAGTACTTC.